One sample yielded the 9 T cell receptor beta chains listed below, sequenced in a study of CD8 T cells in ankylosing spondylitis. TCRdb fed the 5' RACE reads into MiXCR, producing one record per CDR3 protein. The sample holds 200,000 or so distinct CDR3 sequences, under 30% seen once. Sequencing was done on a sample of blood, either unsorted or a sorted T cell fraction (not recorded which). The origin of the receptors is a male donor with ankylosing spondylitis or in good health (not recorded which).

The J gene is TRBJ2-3, the V gene TRBV7-2; possible D gene TRBD2, 5 bases. Trimming left V 5 bases short and J 8 bases short, with 20 bases between. This CDR3 is built from 15 residues. Per the germline V gene, CDR1 is SGHTA and CDR2 is FQGNSA. The CDR3 region has the DNA TGTGCCAGCAGCACCCGAACTCGCACCGGGGTTACGCAGTATTTT. Its translation: CASSTRTRTGVTQYF.

The sample holds many counts of this clonotype. The rearrangement joins TRBV20-1 to TRBJ2-4; 8 bases are a match to TRBD2. Germline CDR1 reads DFQATT; CDR2 reads SNEGSKA (reference sequence). CDR3 size: 13 residues. Written as DNA, the CDR3 is TGCCTTTCTCGGGAGGGGGGCAAAAACATTCAGTACTTC. This encodes CLSREGGKNIQYF.

The rearrangement joins TRBV9 to TRBJ1-6; no firm D call. The CDR3 runs 13 residues. Germline V CDR1 and CDR2: SGDLS, YYNGEE. Trimming pared 4 bases from V and 7 bases from J, leaving 9 bases between. The chain's CDR3 is CASSPGPNSPLHF. Written as DNA, the CDR3 is TGTGCCAGCAGCCCTGGCCCCAATTCACCCCTCCACTTT.

There are many counts of this clonotype. V gene TRBV28 combines with J gene TRBJ2-7; D possibly corresponds to TRBD1 (5 bases). CDR1 is MDHEN and CDR2 is SYDVKM in the germline V gene. The V and J ends lost 7 bases and 6 bases respectively, with 22 bases between them. The CDR3 contains 15 residues. The CDR3 is CASTQAFGQGGEQYF. For the CDR3, the DNA is TGTGCCAGCACCCAGGCGTTCGGCCAGGGTGGCGAGCAGTACTTC.

The chain couples TRBV4-2 to TRBJ2-3, with 7 bases fitting TRBD2. The CDR3 covers 17 residues. The ends lost 0 bases at V and 2 bases at J; junction bases unmatched: 8. Germline lookup yields CDR1 LGHNA and CDR2 YNFKEQ. CDR3 nucleotides: TGTGCCAGCAGCCAAGAGTGGCGGGAGAAGCTCACAGATACGCAGTATTTT. Translated, it gives CASSQEWREKLTDTQYF.

This clonotype has a count of ten or more. V gene TRBV4-2 combines with J gene TRBJ2-5, with D uncertain. The CDR3 is made up of 16 amino acids. The germline V and J ends were trimmed by 4 bases and 0 bases, with 15 bases remaining between them. CDR1 and CDR2 (germline): LGHNA, YNFKEQ. The CDR3 region is CASSLTQVVYQETQYF. CDR3 coding DNA: TGTGCCAGCAGCCTTACCCAAGTCGTTTACCAAGAGACCCAGTACTTC.

This clonotype appeared many times. The chain combines TRBV28 with TRBJ1-5; 8 bases are a match to TRBD1. Germline CDR1 reads MDHEN; CDR2 reads SYDVKM. Losses at the gene ends were 3 bases for V and 6 bases for J; bases not matched to a gene: 4. The CDR3 runs 14 residues. This chain's CDR3 is CASSLSGGSQPQHF. DNA for the CDR3: TGTGCCAGCAGTTTGTCAGGGGGCAGTCAGCCCCAGCATTTT.

In this sample, this clonotype turned up many times. The chain employs TRBV20-1 and TRBJ1-4; D uncertain. CDR1 and CDR2 from the germline V gene are DFQATT and SNEGSKA (reference sequence). The ends were cut back, 1 base at V and 4 bases at J, with 7 bases in the middle. The CDR3 runs 13 residues. The CDR3 nucleotides read TGCAGTGCTAGAGCACAGAGTAATGAAAAACTGTTTTTT. Translated: CSARAQSNEKLFF.

This clonotype was counted at least ten times. The chain carries TRBV28 and TRBJ2-2; unclear D gene. CDR1 is MDHEN, CDR2 SYDVKM, per germline. Between the trimmed V and J ends, which lost 7 bases and 0 bases, there was a span of 6 bases. The CDR3 runs to 13 residues. The CDR3 here is CASTRSNTGELFF. For the CDR3, the DNA is TGTGCCAGCACGCGGTCGAACACCGGGGAGCTGTTTTTT.